This T cell receptor beta chain is from a study of cytomegalovirus exposure and HLA in healthy donors. General study points: Earlier results showed most TCR beta V segments being productive about 87% or about 30% of the time. Sequencing likely produced, as an artifact, a cluster of highly shared sequence variants. Reports state that TCR beta sequences accurately predicted most subjects' HLA-A and HLA-B alleles. A reported reduction in N-insertions relative to the roughly 700-donor mean was seen in an Asian-associated ancestry cluster in a later analysis.

With respect to this clone: As yet, its antigen is unknown.

Vbeta (60) and Jbeta (13) primers were used in the PCR. Using immunoSEQ multiplex PCR, the repertoire was profiled, and TCRdb retains in-frame clones only, with some absent. This sample has 170,000 or so clones, with around 83% found just once. This CDR3 is 15 amino acids long. With 3 bases removed from V and 2 bases from J, the gap between germline ends came to 12 bases. Germline V gene sequence: CDR1 LNHDA, CDR2 SQIVND (reference sequence). The chain recombines TRBV19 with TRBJ2-3; unclear D gene. This clonotype originated in a man between 45 and 60 years old in good health and CMV-seronegative. The sample consisted of PBMCs. CDR3 amino acids: CASSIARFLTDTQYF. The CDR3 nucleotides are TGTGCCAGTAGTATCGCCCGGTTTCTCACAGATACGCAGTATTTT. Combining the CDR3 with reference TRBV19 and TRBJ2-3 gives the whole variable domain DGGITQSPKYLFRKEGQNVTLSCEQNLNHDAMYWYRQDPGQGLRLIYYSQIVNDFQKGDIAEGYSVSREKKESFPLTVTSAQKNPTAFYLCASSIARFLTDTQYFGPGTRLTVL.